Following are 8 T cell receptor beta chains from one sample sequenced in a study of T cells expressing NK-cell markers. TCRdb re-called the 5' RACE reads; every CDR3 protein appears as one record, without DNA. In all, the sample yields 400,000 or so distinct CDR3 sequences. Sequencing was done on a sample of blood T cells: a sorted CD56 or NKG2C T cell subset, CD4+ or CD8+ T cells, or bulk PBMC T cells (not recorded which). The receptors come from a woman aged 50 to 60 in good health.

The chain recombines TRBV5-1 with TRBJ2-5; the TCRdb D gene call, TRBD2, has no DNA to confirm it. The germline V gene encodes CDR1 SGHRS and CDR2 YFSETQ. The length of the CDR3 is 14 residues. The CDR3: CASSNGGYRETQYF.

The rearrangement links TRBV29-1 to TRBJ1-2; no DNA is available, so the TRBD1 call from TCRdb remains unchecked. CDR1 and CDR2 (germline): SQVTM, ANQGSEA. The CDR3 is made up of 17 amino acids. Here the CDR3 reads CSVEDPLGQGPNYGYTF.

The V and J genes are TRBV10-3 and TRBJ2-7. The CDR3 runs 13 residues. Germline V gene lookup returns CDR1 ENHRY and CDR2 SYGVKD. The CDR3 is CAISGDMSYEQYF.

The rearrangement links TRBV9 to TRBJ2-1; TCRdb returns TRBD1, unconfirmable since there is no DNA. The germline gives CDR1 SGDLS, CDR2 YYNGEE. The CDR3 spans 14 residues. The CDR3 spells CASSVAIDPDEQFF.

The rearrangement links TRBV4-1 to TRBJ2-3. Germline V gives CDR1 MGHRA, CDR2 YSYEKL. The CDR3 has 16 amino acids. CDR3 residues: CASSQADWTSTDTQYF.

The rearrangement uses TRBV7-8 and TRBJ2-2; as DNA is missing, the TRBD2 call by TCRdb cannot be tested. The CDR3 totals 13 residues. Germline CDR1 SGHVS, CDR2 FQNEAQ. CDR3 in amino acids: CASSWGVGGELFF.

The chain carries TRBV5-6 and TRBJ2-3; no DNA is available, so the TRBD2 call from TCRdb remains unchecked. The CDR3 runs 15 residues. Germline V CDR1 and CDR2: SGHDT, YYEEEE. CDR3 region: CASGLLARSSDTQYF.

The chain is built from TRBV5-6 and TRBJ2-3; TCRdb gives TRBD2 as the D gene, but with no DNA this cannot be confirmed. Germline CDR1 SGHDT, CDR2 YYEEEE. The CDR3 runs 15 residues. The CDR3 protein is CASSLRGRSTDTQYF.